This T cell receptor beta chain came from a study of T-cell reconstitution after alpha-beta-depleted transplantation in children. Preparing the TCRbeta library involved the use of unique molecular identifiers. Using its own MiXCR run on the PCR reads, TCRdb lists one record per CDR3 protein. The sample gives some 830,000 distinct CDR3 sequences, roughly 16% of which show up once; 5% is in the top ten. The J segment lost 7 bases and the V segment lost 1 base, leaving 11 bases of the junction unmatched. Germline CDR1 and CDR2: SGDLS and YYNGEE. This CDR3 comprises 17 residues. The study's findings and limits: Roughly two months post-transplant, alpha-beta T cells reportedly originated from several hundred graft clones that had expanded.

A note on this clonotype: Its antigen is not identified.

This TCR was recovered from a male patient between 10 and 17 years old who had a stem cell transplant for acute lymphoblastic leukemia, so the T cells may come from the graft donor. V gene TRBV9 combines with J gene TRBJ2-1, with 10 nucleotides matching TRBD2. This sample comprised PBMCs, mostly from graft donor cells, obtained 360 days after TCRalphabeta/CD19-depleted stem cell transplant. DNA for the CDR3: TGTGCCAGCAGCGTATGGAGCGGGAGGGCCGGTGGAAATGAGCAGTTCTTC. Encoded protein: CASSVWSGRAGGNEQFF. Looking up the rest from reference TRBV9 and TRBJ2-1 gives the full variable domain: DSGVTQTPKHLITATGQRVTLRCSPRSGDLSVYWYQQSLDQGLQFLIQYYNGEERAKGNILERFSAQQFPDLHSELNLSSLELGDSALYFCASSVWSGRAGGNEQFFGPGTRLTVL.